The source of this T cell receptor (beta chain) is a study of blood T cell repertoires in COVID-19. Across the study: T cells, B-cell-depleted T cells, or PBMCs supplied cDNA or gDNA.

The CDR3 runs to 12 residues. Between the trimmed V and J ends, which lost 7 bases and 4 bases, there was a span of 8 bases. Germline V gene lookup returns CDR1 MDHEN and CDR2 SYDVKM. Original analysis: Reference gene primer amplification in the assay estimated nucleated cell counts. Assay used: immunoSEQ multiplex PCR; TCRdb lists only in-frame clones, some missing. The V and J calls and clone size come from that table; D and trimming were worked out from the DNA. The table has 120,000 to 150,000 clones, roughly 85% seen once; the top ten hold about 2.9%. The rearrangement joins TRBV28 to TRBJ1-5; the D is unclear. Source material: peripheral blood. The source is a man between 45 and 60 years old with acute or convalescent COVID-19. CDR3 in amino acids: CASTRRNQPQHF. Written as DNA, the CDR3 is TGTGCCAGCACCCGGAGGAATCAGCCCCAGCATTTT.